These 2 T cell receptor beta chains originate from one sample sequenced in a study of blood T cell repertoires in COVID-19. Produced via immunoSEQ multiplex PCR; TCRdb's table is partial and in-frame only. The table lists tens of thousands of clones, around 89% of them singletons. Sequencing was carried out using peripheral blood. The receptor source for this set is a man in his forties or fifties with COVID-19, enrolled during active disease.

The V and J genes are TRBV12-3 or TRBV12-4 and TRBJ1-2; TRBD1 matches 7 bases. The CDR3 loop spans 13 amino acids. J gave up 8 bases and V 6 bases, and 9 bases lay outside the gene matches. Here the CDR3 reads CASSSGQALGYTF. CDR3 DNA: TGTGCCAGCAGCTCTGGACAGGCTTTGGGCTACACCTTC.

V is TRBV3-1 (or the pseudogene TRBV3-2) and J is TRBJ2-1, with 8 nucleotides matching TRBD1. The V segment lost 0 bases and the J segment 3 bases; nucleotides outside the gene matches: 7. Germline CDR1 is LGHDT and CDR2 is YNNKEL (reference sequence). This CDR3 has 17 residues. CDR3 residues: CASSQEIARGLYNEQFF. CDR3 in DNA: TGTGCCAGCAGCCAAGAAATCGCCAGGGGGCTCTACAATGAGCAGTTCTTC.